Listed below are T cell receptor beta chains from one sample, sequenced in a study of blood T cell repertoires in COVID-19. Repertoires were generated with immunoSEQ multiplex PCR, while TCRdb's copy carries only in-frame clones and drops some. The repertoire has about 160,000 clones, approximately 81% of them found once; the top ten carry 3% to 4%. Sequencing used peripheral blood. Every receptor here comes from a human donor with acute or convalescent COVID-19. The donor label of this sample is uncertain. CDR3s include the opening cysteine and the closing phenylalanine or tryptophan. The D gene is left open where the match is weak. Not all rows give a size; the values are once, few, many and, for expanded clones, a class.

TRBV20-1	TRBJ2-1	.	.	TGCAGTGCTAGTAGGGGGAGCTCCTACAATGAGCAGTTCTTC	CSASRGSSYNEQFF
TRBV6-2/TRBV6-3	TRBJ1-2	once	.	TGTGCCAGCAGTCACAACAGGGACGGCTACACCTTC	CASSHNRDGYTF
TRBV7-8	TRBJ1-2	few	.	TGTGCCAGCAGGCCGATGGAGTCCTATGGCTACACCTTC	CASRPMESYGYTF
TRBV6-5	TRBJ1-2	.	.	TGTGCCAGCAGTCGGGAGGGGCAGTATGGCTACACCTTC	CASSREGQYGYTF
TRBV30	TRBJ1-3	few	.	TGTGCCTGGAGTCTTGGCTGGAGCTCTGGAAACACCATATATTTT	CAWSLGWSSGNTIYF
TRBV7-9	TRBJ1-1	.	TRBD1	TGTGCCAGCACACGGACAGGGGAAGCTTTCTTT	CASTRTGEAFF
TRBV14	TRBJ1-6	few	.	TGTGCCAGCAGCCAAGATCCGGGGGGCGGGGGATCACCCCTCCACTTT	CASSQDPGGGGSPLHF
TRBV5-1	TRBJ1-1	.	.	TGCGCCAGCAGCCCCCTCGGAGGTGCCCTGAACACTGAAGCTTTCTTT	CASSPLGGALNTEAFF
TRBV6-6	TRBJ2-3	many	TRBD2	TGTGCCAGCAGTCCCAGACTAGCGGGGGGGCTGGTAGATACGCAGTATTTT	CASSPRLAGGLVDTQYF
TRBV24-1	TRBJ2-2	few	TRBD1	TGTGCCACCAGTGATCCGTCCCGGGACAGTTTCGGGATGCTGTTTTTT	CATSDPSRDSFGMLFF
TRBV19	TRBJ1-6	.	.	TGTGCCAGTAGTAGTGGGAGCTCCTATAATTCACCCCTCCACTTT	CASSSGSSYNSPLHF
TRBV7-6	TRBJ1-6	.	.	TGTGCCAGCAGCTTGGCCACAGGGCCTAGCTCCTATAATTCACCCCTCCACTTT	CASSLATGPSSYNSPLHF
TRBV4-3	TRBJ1-1	.	.	TGCGCCAGCAGCCAAGATCGGTACGATGAAGCTTTCTTT	CASSQDRYDEAFF
TRBV10-3	TRBJ1-1	.	TRBD1	TGTGCCATCAGGAAAGACAGGGGGAACACTGAAGCTTTCTTT	CAIRKDRGNTEAFF
TRBV6-2/TRBV6-3	TRBJ2-3	.	TRBD2	TGTGCCAGCAGTTTCTCACTGACTAGCGGGGGGGCCGGCACAGATACGCAGTATTTT	CASSFSLTSGGAGTDTQYF
TRBV4-1	TRBJ1-2	.	TRBD1	TGCGCCAGCAGCCAACTGGACAGGTCGGACTATGGCTACACCTTC	CASSQLDRSDYGYTF